This T cell receptor (beta chain) was captured in a study of T cell clones after liver transplantation. Study-wide background: Draws occurred before transplant, before withdrawal, and after complete or failed withdrawal.

This clone appeared a single time. Antigen unknown. The repertoire was sequenced with immunoSEQ multiplex PCR; TCRdb's copy has only in-frame clones and lacks some. The table has 80,000 or so clones, roughly 85% seen once. V was clipped by 4 bases and J by 0 bases, with 13 bases between them. The CDR3 sequence is 17 residues long. In germline, CDR1 is KGHSH, CDR2 LQKENI. Study-level results: Donor-reactive sequences fell more than third party-reactive ones, suggesting partial deletion.

The rearrangement joins TRBV18 to TRBJ2-6; weak D call: TRBD2 (5 bases). Material: CD4+ T cells from blood, obtained just over 45 months after liver transplant. The clonotype originates from a human patient who received a liver transplant. Some T cells may trace back to the graft donor. As DNA, the CDR3 is TGTGCCAGCTCACGCCGAGGGCGCAGCTCTGGGGCCAACGTCCTGACTTTC. It encodes CASSRRGRSSGANVLTF.